The 6 T cell receptor beta chains presented below share a single source sample, sequenced in a study of blood T cell repertoires in COVID-19. Generated by immunoSEQ multiplex PCR, the TCRdb table keeps only in-frame clones and is missing some. Here the sample spans approximately 340,000 clones, approximately 91% being singletons. The source material was PBMCs or T cells enriched from blood (not recorded which). All receptors derive from a woman aged 40 to 55 who had been exposed to COVID-19.

This clone was seen a handful of times. This sequence joins TRBV14 and TRBJ1-2; a possible D gene is TRBD1 (5 bases). The germline V gene has CDR1 SGHDN and CDR2 FVKESK. This CDR3 comprises 13 residues. Trimming removed 4 bases at V and 8 bases at J, with 14 bases between. The CDR3 loop reads CASSRQGWGGYTF. In DNA form, the CDR3 reads TGTGCCAGCAGCCGGCAGGGATGGGGAGGCTACACCTTC.

The rearrangement joins TRBV10-3 to TRBJ2-7; perhaps TRBD2 as D (5 bases). The CDR3 is 16 residues long. Per the germline V gene, CDR1 is ENHRY and CDR2 is SYGVKD. V dropped 6 bases and J dropped 0 bases, with 18 bases sitting between them. The CDR3 loop reads CAISGGLIGSSYEQYF. In DNA form, the CDR3 reads TGTGCCATCAGCGGAGGCCTCATAGGGAGCTCCTACGAGCAGTACTTC.

The chain couples TRBV16 to TRBJ1-5, with a tentative D call TRBD1 (5 bases). V lost 5 bases to trimming and J lost 4 bases, with 15 bases between them. CDR1 is KGHSY, CDR2 FQNENV, per germline. The CDR3 has 15 residues. CDR3 loop: CASSITTGQNQPQHF. Here the CDR3 DNA reads TGTGCCAGCAGCATAACTACAGGTCAGAATCAGCCCCAGCATTTT.

The genes are TRBV10-2 and TRBJ2-7, with D perhaps TRBD2 (5 bases). Trimming removed 6 bases from V and 2 bases from J, with 14 bases in between. Germline loops: CDR1 WSHSY, CDR2 SAAADI. This CDR3 contains 14 residues. CDR3 in DNA: TGCGCCAGCAGAGAGGGCGGCGGTCCCTACGAGCAGTACTTC. Amino acid sequence: CASREGGGPYEQYF.

The DNA for the CDR3 is TGTGCCAGCAGTGAATTATGGGCCCCCCCAGAGACCCAGTACTTC. Amino acid sequence: CASSELWAPPETQYF. This chain uses TRBV6-1 with TRBJ2-5, with D unclear. CDR1 is MNHNS, CDR2 SASEGT, per germline. The CDR3 is 15 residues long. Trimming shortened V by 2 bases and J by 4 bases, and 14 bases separated the two germline ends.

This clone was counted between two and nine times. The chain has TRBV9 and TRBJ2-1, with 13 bases matching TRBD2. The germline V gene encodes CDR1 SGDLS and CDR2 YYNGEE. The trim removed 4 bases at V and 6 bases at J, leaving 7 bases unmatched. This CDR3 has 16 amino acids. The CDR3, as DNA: TGTGCCAGCAGCACTCGGACTAGCGGGAGTTTCAATGAGCAGTTCTTC. Translating it yields CASSTRTSGSFNEQFF. Full variable domain (rest looked up from reference TRBV9 and TRBJ2-1): DSGVTQTPKHLITATGQRVTLRCSPRSGDLSVYWYQQSLDQGLQFLIQYYNGEERAKGNILERFSAQQFPDLHSELNLSSLELGDSALYFCASSTRTSGSFNEQFFGPGTRLTVL.